The clone carrying this T cell receptor beta chain came up a few times. Its antigen is not identified. The repertoire was sequenced with immunoSEQ multiplex PCR; TCRdb's copy has only in-frame clones and lacks some. The sample shows fewer than 2.5 million clones, over 85% of them seen only once. The data are from a study of shared clonotypes between healthy human individuals. Memory CD4+ cells were the fraction left after CD45RA+ naive selection. General study points: Sharing across four donors was seen in approximately 5.2% of naive CD4 clonotypes. Clonotypes shared by all four donors outscored non-shared clonotypes in generation probability. Sorted-subset sequencing was shown by rarefaction to be incomplete despite large depth.

The clonotype originates from a man younger than 30 in good health. Some clones in this sample may be carry-over from other donors' samples. Sample: naive CD4+ T cells from PBMCs. Stated subset: CD45RA+ positively selected.

The chain's CDR3 is CASSVAEQGWTEAFF. For the CDR3, the DNA is TGTGCCAGCAGCGTAGCAGAGCAGGGTTGGACTGAAGCTTTCTTT. V is TRBV9 and J is TRBJ1-1; perhaps TRBD1 as D (5 bases). The CDR3 sequence is 15 residues long. Germline values: CDR1 SGDLS, CDR2 YYNGEE. V gave up 0 bases and J gave up 5 bases, with 14 bases separating them.